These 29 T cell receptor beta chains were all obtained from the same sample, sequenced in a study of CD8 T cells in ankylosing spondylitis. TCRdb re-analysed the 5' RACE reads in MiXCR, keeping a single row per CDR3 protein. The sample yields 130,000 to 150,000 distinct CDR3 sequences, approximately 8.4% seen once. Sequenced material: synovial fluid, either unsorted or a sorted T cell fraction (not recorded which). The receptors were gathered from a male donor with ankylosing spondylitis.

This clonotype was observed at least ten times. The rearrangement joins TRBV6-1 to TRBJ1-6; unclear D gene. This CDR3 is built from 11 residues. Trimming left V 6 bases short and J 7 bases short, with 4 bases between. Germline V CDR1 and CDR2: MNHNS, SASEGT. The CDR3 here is CASRENSPLHF. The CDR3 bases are TGTGCCAGCAGGGAGAATTCACCCCTCCACTTT.

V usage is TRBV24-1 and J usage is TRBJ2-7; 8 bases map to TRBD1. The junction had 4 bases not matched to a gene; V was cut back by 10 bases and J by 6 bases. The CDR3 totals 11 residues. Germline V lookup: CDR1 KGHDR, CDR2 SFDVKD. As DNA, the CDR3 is TGTGCCACTGAACAGGGGGGCGAGCAGTACTTC. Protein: CATEQGGEQYF.

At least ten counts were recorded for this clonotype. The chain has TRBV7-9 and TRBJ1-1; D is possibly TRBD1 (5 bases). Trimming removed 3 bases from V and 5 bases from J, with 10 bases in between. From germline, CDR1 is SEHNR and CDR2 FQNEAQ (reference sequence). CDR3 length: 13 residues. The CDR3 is CASSFEGRTEAFF. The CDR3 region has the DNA TGTGCCAGCAGCTTTGAGGGACGGACTGAAGCTTTCTTT.

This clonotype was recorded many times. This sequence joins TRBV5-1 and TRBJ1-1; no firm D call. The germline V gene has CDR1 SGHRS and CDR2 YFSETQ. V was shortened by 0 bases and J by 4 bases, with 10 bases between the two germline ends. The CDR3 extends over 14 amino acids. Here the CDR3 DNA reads TGCGCCAGCAGCTTGGGGGTTGGCGGCACTGAAGCTTTCTTT. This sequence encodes CASSLGVGGTEAFF.

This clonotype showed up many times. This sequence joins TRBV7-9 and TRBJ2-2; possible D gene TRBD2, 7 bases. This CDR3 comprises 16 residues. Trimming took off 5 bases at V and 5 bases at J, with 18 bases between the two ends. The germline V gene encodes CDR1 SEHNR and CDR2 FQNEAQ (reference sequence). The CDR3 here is CASSPWGGAWTGELFF. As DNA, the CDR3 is TGTGCCAGCAGCCCTTGGGGGGGCGCATGGACCGGGGAGCTGTTTTTT.

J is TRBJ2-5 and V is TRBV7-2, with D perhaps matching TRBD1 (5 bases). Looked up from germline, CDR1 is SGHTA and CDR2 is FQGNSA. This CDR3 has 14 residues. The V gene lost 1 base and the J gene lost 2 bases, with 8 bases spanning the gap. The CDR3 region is CASSLGRAQETQYF. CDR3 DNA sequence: TGTGCCAGCAGCTTAGGCAGGGCACAAGAGACCCAGTACTTC.

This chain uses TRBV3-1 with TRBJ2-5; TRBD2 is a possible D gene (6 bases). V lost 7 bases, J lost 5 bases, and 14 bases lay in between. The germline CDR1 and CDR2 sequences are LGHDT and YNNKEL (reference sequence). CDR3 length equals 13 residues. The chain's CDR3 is CASKEFGRETQYF. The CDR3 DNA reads TGTGCCAGCAAGGAATTTGGGAGGGAGACCCAGTACTTC.

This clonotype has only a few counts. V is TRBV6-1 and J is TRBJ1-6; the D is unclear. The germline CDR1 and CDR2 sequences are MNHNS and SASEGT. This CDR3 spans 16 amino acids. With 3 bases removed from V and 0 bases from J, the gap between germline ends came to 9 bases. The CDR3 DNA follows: TGTGCCAGCAGTGACGCAGTTAGCTCCTATAATTCACCCCTCCACTTT. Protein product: CASSDAVSSYNSPLHF.

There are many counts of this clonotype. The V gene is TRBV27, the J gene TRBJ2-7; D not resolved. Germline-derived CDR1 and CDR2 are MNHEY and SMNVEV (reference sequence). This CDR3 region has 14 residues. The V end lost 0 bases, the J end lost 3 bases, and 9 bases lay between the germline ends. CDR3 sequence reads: CASSLSPDHYEQYF. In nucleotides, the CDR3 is TGTGCCAGCAGTTTATCCCCGGACCACTACGAGCAGTACTTC.

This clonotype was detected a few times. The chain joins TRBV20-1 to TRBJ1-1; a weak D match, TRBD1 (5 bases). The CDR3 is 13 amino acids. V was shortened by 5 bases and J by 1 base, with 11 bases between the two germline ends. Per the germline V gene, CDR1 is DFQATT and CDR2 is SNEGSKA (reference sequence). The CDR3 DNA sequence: TGCAGTGCTGGACGGGACCCGAACACTGAAGCTTTCTTT. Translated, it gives CSAGRDPNTEAFF.

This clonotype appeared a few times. CDR3 nucleotides: TGTGCCAGCAGTCGACCGTTCTCTGGAAACACCATATATTTT. Residues: CASSRPFSGNTIYF. The chain recombines TRBV12-3 or TRBV12-4 with TRBJ1-3; D is ambiguous. This CDR3 has 14 amino acids. The germline V and J ends were trimmed by 5 bases and 0 bases, with 8 bases remaining between them.

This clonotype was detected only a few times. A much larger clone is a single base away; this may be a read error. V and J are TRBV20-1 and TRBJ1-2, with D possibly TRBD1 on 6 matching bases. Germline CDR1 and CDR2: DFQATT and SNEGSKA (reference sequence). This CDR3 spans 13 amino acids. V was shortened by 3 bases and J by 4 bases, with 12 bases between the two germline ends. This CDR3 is CSASRGKAYGYTF. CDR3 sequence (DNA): TGCAGTGCTAGCAGGGGAAAGGCCTATGGCTACACCTTC.

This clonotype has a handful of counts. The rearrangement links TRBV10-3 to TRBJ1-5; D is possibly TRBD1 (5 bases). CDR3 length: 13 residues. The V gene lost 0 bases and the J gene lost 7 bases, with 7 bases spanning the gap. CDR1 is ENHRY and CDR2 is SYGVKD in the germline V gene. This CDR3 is CAISESTDQPQHF. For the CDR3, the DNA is TGTGCCATCAGTGAGTCGACAGACCAGCCCCAGCATTTT.

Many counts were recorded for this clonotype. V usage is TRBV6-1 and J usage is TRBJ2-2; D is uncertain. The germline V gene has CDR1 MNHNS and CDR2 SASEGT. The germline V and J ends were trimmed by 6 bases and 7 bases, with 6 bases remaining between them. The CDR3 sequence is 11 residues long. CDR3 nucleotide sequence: TGTGCCAGCAGACGACACGGGGAGCTGTTTTTT. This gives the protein CASRRHGELFF.

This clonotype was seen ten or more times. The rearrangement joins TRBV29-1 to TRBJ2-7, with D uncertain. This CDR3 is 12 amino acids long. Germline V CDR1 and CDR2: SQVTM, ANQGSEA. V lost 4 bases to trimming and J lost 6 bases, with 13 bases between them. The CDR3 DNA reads TGCAGCGTTGGGAAGAACGCACGCGAGCAGTACTTC. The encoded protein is CSVGKNAREQYF.

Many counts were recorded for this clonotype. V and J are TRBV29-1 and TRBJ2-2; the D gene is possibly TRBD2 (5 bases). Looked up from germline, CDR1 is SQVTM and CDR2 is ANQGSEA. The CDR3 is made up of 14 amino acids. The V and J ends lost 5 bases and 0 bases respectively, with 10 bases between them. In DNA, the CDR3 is TGCAGCGTTCCTCGGGGTTCGAACACCGGGGAGCTGTTTTTT. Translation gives CSVPRGSNTGELFF.

This CDR3 reads CASSSGTGTYEQYF. Here the CDR3 DNA reads TGCGCCAGCAGCTCCGGGACAGGGACCTACGAGCAGTACTTC. This chain connects TRBV5-1 to TRBJ2-7; 9 positions match TRBD1. The CDR3 consists of 14 residues. V trimming: 3 bases; J trimming: 2 bases; junction bases outside the gene matches: 3. CDR1 and CDR2 from the germline V gene are SGHRS and YFSETQ.

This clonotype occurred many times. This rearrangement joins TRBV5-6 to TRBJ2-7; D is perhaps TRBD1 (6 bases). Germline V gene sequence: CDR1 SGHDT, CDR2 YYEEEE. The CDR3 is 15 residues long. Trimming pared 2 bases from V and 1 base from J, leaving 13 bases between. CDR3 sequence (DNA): TGTGCCAGCAGCTTTCAGGGGCCAAAATCCTACGAGCAGTACTTC. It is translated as CASSFQGPKSYEQYF.

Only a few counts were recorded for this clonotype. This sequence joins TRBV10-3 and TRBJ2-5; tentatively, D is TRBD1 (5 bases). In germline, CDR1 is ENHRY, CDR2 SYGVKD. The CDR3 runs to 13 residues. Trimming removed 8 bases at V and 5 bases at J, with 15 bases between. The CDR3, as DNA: TGTGCCATCGCGGACACCCCAGGCGAGACCCAGTACTTC. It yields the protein CAIADTPGETQYF.

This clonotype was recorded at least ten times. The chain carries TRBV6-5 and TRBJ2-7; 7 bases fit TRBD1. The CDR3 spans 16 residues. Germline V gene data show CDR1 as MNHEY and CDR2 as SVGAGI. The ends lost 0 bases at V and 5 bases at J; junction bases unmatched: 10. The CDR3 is CASSYSSFTGANEQYF. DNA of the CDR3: TGTGCCAGCAGTTACTCTTCTTTTACAGGGGCGAACGAGCAGTACTTC.

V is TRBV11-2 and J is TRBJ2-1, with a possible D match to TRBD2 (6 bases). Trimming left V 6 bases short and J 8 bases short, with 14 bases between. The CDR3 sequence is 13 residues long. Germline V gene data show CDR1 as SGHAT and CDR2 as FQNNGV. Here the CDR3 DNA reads TGTGCCAGCAGTGCTGGGGGGAATCATGAGCAGTTCTTC. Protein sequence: CASSAGGNHEQFF.

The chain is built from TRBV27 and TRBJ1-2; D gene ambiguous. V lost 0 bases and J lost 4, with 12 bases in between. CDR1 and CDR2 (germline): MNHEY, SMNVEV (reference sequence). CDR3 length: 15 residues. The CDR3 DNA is TGTGCCAGCAGTTTATCTGATCGAGGTATCTATGGCTACACCTTC. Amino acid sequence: CASSLSDRGIYGYTF.

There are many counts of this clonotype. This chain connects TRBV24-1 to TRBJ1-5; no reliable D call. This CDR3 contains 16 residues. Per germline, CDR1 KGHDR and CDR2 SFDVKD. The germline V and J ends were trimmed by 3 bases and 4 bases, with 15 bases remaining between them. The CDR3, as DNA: TGTGCCACCAGTGATCTTGCAAGGGTCGGGAATCAGCCCCAGCATTTT. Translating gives CATSDLARVGNQPQHF.

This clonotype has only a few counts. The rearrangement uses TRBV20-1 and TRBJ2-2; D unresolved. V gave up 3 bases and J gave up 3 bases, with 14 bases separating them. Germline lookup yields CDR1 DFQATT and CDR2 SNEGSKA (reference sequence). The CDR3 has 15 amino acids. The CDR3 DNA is TGCAGTGCTAGTACCCTCGGCCGAGACACCGGGGAGCTGTTTTTT. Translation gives CSASTLGRDTGELFF.

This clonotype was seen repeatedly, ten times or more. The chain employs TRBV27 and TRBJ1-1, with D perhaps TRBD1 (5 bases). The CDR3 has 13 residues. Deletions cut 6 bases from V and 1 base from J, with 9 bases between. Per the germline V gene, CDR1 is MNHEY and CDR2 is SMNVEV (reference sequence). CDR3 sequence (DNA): TGTGCCAGCAGATCGACAGCGAACACTGAAGCTTTCTTT. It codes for CASRSTANTEAFF.

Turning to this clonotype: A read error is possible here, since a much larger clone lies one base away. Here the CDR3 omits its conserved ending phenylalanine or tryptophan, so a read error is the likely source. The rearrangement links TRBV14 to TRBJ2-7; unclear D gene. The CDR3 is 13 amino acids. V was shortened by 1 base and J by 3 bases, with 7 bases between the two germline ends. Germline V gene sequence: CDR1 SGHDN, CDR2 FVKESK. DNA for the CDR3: TGTGCCAGCAGCCAAGGCCGGTTCTACGAGCAGTACCTC. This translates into CASSQGRFYEQYL.

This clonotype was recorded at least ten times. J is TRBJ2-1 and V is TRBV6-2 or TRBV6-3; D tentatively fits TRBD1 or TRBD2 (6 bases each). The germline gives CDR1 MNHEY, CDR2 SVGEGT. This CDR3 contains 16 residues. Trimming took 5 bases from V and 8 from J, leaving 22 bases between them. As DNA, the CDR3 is TGTGCCAGCAGTGGCTATCGGGGGCCCGATCTGGATGAGCAGTTCTTC. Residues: CASSGYRGPDLDEQFF.

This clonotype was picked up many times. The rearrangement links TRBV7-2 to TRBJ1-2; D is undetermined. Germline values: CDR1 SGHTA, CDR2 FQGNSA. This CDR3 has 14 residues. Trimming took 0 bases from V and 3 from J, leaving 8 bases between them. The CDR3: CASSLALSHYGYTF. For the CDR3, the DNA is TGTGCCAGCAGCTTAGCTTTGTCGCACTATGGCTACACCTTC.

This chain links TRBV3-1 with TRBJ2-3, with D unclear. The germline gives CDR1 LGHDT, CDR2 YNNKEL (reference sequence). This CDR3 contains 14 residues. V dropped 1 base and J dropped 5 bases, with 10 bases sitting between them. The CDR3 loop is CASSQGLVQDTQYF. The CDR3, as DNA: TGTGCCAGCAGCCAAGGCTTGGTACAAGATACGCAGTATTTT.